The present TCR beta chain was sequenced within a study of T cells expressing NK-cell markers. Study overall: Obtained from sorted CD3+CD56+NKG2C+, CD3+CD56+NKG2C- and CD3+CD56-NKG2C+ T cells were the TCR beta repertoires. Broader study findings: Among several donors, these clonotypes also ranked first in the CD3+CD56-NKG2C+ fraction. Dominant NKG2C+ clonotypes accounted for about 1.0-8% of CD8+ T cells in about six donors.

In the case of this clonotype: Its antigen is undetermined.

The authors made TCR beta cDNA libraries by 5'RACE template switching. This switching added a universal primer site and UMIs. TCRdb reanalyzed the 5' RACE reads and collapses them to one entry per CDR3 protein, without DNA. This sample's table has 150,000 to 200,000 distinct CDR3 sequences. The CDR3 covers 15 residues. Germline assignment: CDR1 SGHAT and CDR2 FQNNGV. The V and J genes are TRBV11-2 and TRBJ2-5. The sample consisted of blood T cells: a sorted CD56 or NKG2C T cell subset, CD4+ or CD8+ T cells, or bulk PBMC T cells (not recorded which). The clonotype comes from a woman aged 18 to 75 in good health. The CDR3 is CASSLEAGGRSAQYF.